Listed below are T cell receptor beta chains from one sample, sequenced in a study of CD8 T cells in ankylosing spondylitis. TCRdb analysed the 5' RACE reads with MiXCR anew, one entry per CDR3 protein. The sample consists of some 700,000 distinct CDR3 sequences, around 20% of them appearing once. The sample comprised blood, either unsorted or a sorted T cell fraction (not recorded which). Receptors were obtained from a male donor with ankylosing spondylitis. Both conserved end residues are part of each CDR3. D genes are given only for firm matches. Clone size, where shown, is once, few, many, or a class for clones that have expanded.

j_gene: TRBJ1-5
v_gene: TRBV1
abundance: .
d_gene: .
CDR3nt: TGCACCAGCAGCCAAGATCTGGGGAGGTGTCAGCCCCAGCATTTT
CDR3aa: CTSSQDLGRCQPQHF

j_gene: TRBJ2-7
v_gene: TRBV7-2
abundance: .
d_gene: .
CDR3nt: TGTGCCAGCAGCCCCGCCAGGGGGGGCGAGCAGTACTTC
CDR3aa: CASSPARGGEQYF

j_gene: TRBJ2-1
v_gene: TRBV2
abundance: many
d_gene: .
CDR3nt: TGTGCCAGCAGTGGGGCGGGACAGTTCTACAATGAGCAGTTCTTC
CDR3aa: CASSGAGQFYNEQFF

j_gene: TRBJ2-1
v_gene: TRBV5-4
abundance: many
d_gene: .
CDR3nt: TGTGCCAGCAGCTCATTGCTAAGGGAGGACTCCTACAATGAGCAGTTCTTC
CDR3aa: CASSSLLREDSYNEQFF

j_gene: TRBJ2-7
v_gene: TRBV5-1
abundance: few
d_gene: .
CDR3nt: TGCGCCAGCAGCCCAGGGCAGGGTGGGGCCTACGAGCAGTACTTC
CDR3aa: CASSPGQGGAYEQYF

j_gene: TRBJ1-5
v_gene: TRBV4-3
abundance: .
d_gene: TRBD1
CDR3nt: TGCGCCAGCAGCCAAGATCAGGGGGTTAGCAATCAGCCCCAGCATTTT
CDR3aa: CASSQDQGVSNQPQHF

j_gene: TRBJ1-6
v_gene: TRBV20-1
abundance: .
d_gene: TRBD1
CDR3nt: TGCAGTGCTTCGAGATTTGACAGGGGTTCACCCCTCCACTTT
CDR3aa: CSASRFDRGSPLHF

j_gene: TRBJ2-7
v_gene: TRBV11-2
abundance: .
d_gene: TRBD1
CDR3nt: TGTGCCAGCAGCTACACGACAGGGGAATACTACGAGCAGTACTTC
CDR3aa: CASSYTTGEYYEQYF

j_gene: TRBJ1-4
v_gene: TRBV5-1
abundance: .
d_gene: TRBD1
CDR3nt: TGCGCCAGCAGCCCTTCCGGGACAGGGGCCGAAAAACTGTTTTTT
CDR3aa: CASSPSGTGAEKLFF

j_gene: TRBJ2-7
v_gene: TRBV11-1
abundance: few
d_gene: .
CDR3nt: TGTGCCAGCAGCACGTCACCCTTCAACGCGAAACCCGACCACGAGCAGTACTTC
CDR3aa: CASSTSPFNAKPDHEQYF

j_gene: TRBJ1-1
v_gene: TRBV10-3
abundance: few
d_gene: .
CDR3nt: TGTGCCACCCAGGACTGGGGGTACGAAGCTTTCTTT
CDR3aa: CATQDWGYEAFF

j_gene: TRBJ2-5
v_gene: TRBV5-1
abundance: few
d_gene: .
CDR3nt: TGCGCCAGCAGCTTGGGATGGGGGGCAAGAGAGACCCAGTACTTC
CDR3aa: CASSLGWGARETQYF